The rows below give T cell receptor beta chains drawn from one sample of a study of blood T cell repertoires in COVID-19. Clones were read by immunoSEQ multiplex PCR, and TCRdb kept only the in-frame ones, dropping some. The sample gives about 360,000 clones, around 83% of which show up once; around 3% is in the top ten. The sequenced sample was peripheral blood. Source of these receptors: a man younger than 40 with active or convalescent COVID-19. CDR3s leave out the opening cysteine and the closing phenylalanine or tryptophan. Fields, in order: V gene, J gene, CDR3 protein.

TRBV4-2,TRBJ2-7,ASSRGTGLTEEQY
TRBV12-3/TRBV12-4,TRBJ1-2,ASSLGEGIGYT
TRBV30,TRBJ1-2,AWSDTGGRGYT
TRBV6-2/TRBV6-3,TRBJ1-6,ASSYLGGHYNSPLH
TRBV19,TRBJ1-4,ASSSGQGFEKLF
TRBV25-1,TRBJ1-4,ASSVLRQGREKLF
TRBV30,TRBJ1-1,ASSSNVEAF
TRBV24-1,TRBJ2-3,ATSDNHERRGASTDTQY
TRBV11-2,TRBJ1-5,ASSSGGRDQPQH
TRBV5-6,TRBJ2-4,ASSLGVLAKNIQY
TRBV19,TRBJ1-2,ASSMLRANYGYT
TRBV5-1,TRBJ2-3,ASSSVADTQY
TRBV9,TRBJ2-1,ASSVASLAGGYNEQF
TRBV6-5,TRBJ2-2,ASSLGNTGELF
TRBV5-1,TRBJ1-2,ASSLRGRREGYT
TRBV24-1,TRBJ2-3,ATSDGTDPTDTQY
TRBV7-2,TRBJ2-2,ASSPQGLAGGPGELF
TRBV28,TRBJ1-2,ASSHRDRHYGYT
TRBV4-2,TRBJ2-2,ASSQPSGGKGGELF
TRBV12-3/TRBV12-4,TRBJ2-7,ASRYRGGYEQY
TRBV18,TRBJ1-1,ASSPPGRYTEAF
TRBV2,TRBJ2-1,ASSFSGGAGNEQF
TRBV5-8,TRBJ1-5,ASSWGHLSNQPQH
TRBV6-5,TRBJ1-5,ASTPDRNSNQPQH
TRBV25-1,TRBJ2-1,ASSEYMASGDNEQF
TRBV4-3,TRBJ2-2,ASSRDRFTGELF
TRBV28,TRBJ2-7,ASHRTGGFYEQY
TRBV5-5,TRBJ1-1,ASSLGRGNTEAF
TRBV27,TRBJ2-1,ASSIWAPQGDEQF
TRBV11-2,TRBJ2-2,ASSYLSGGIGELF
TRBV3-1/TRBV3-2,TRBJ1-4,ASSLSRGEKLF
TRBV3-1/TRBV3-2,TRBJ2-7,ASSQLAWTSGGKRY
TRBV10-2,TRBJ2-7,ASSESPGLRYEQY
TRBV10-3,TRBJ2-5,AISAYTGLDPETQY
TRBV27,TRBJ1-6,ASSKRTGVHSPLH
TRBV18,TRBJ1-1,ASSPDRYEAF
TRBV7-2,TRBJ2-7,ASSRPGVGEQY
TRBV14,TRBJ1-5,ASSSRSMPQH
TRBV27,TRBJ2-7,APTGTNSYEQY
TRBV4-3,TRBJ2-1,ASSQYPDEQF
TRBV10-3,TRBJ1-5,AIGRELSQPQH
TRBV7-7,TRBJ2-5,ASSPGTRGIQETQY
TRBV12-3/TRBV12-4,TRBJ1-2,ASSPGSSYT
TRBV5-1,TRBJ1-5,ASSLGTGGDQPQH
TRBV30,TRBJ1-4,AWSQFNEKLF
TRBV30,TRBJ2-1,AWSVGRASGRGIYNEQF
TRBV6-5,TRBJ1-4,ASSYTTVTNEKLF
TRBV4-3,TRBJ2-1,ASSSGLAVYNEQF
TRBV29-1,TRBJ2-1,SPLLAGYYNEQF
TRBV13,TRBJ1-1,ASSLGGLSPEAF
TRBV4-3,TRBJ2-7,ASSQEDSRPYEQY
TRBV5-4,TRBJ2-1,ASGLDRGQHNEQF
TRBV6-2/TRBV6-3,TRBJ1-2,ASSYSRPPNRGLWGYT
TRBV28,TRBJ2-5,ASRDGGALTETQY
TRBV10-3,TRBJ2-2,AILEDSNTGELF
TRBV3-1/TRBV3-2,TRBJ2-5,ASSQQKWVGGSQETQY
TRBV7-9,TRBJ2-7,ASSLVRAGGSYEQY
TRBV19,TRBJ1-4,ASSSPGLGEKLF